Described below is a single TCR beta chain sequence and its context. Antigen unknown. The data stem from a study of shared clonotypes between healthy human individuals. Points from the study as a whole: Sequencing depth was a factor that was expected to affect clonotype sharing among donors. Genetic and exposure-history diversity was limited by the few donors. Clonotypes not shared had lower generation probabilities than those common to all four donors.

Donors comprised healthy HIV-negative adults lacking recent acute infections or vaccinations. This table comes from immunoSEQ multiplex PCR, and its TCRdb copy is limited to in-frame clones, with some not included. The profile shows 2 million to 2.5 million clones, 85% to 95% of them singletons. The specimen was naive CD4+ T cells from PBMCs. The sample's subset: CD45RA+ positively selected. The clonotype originates from a young man in good health. Some clones in this sample may be carry-over from other donors' samples.

The CDR3 coding sequence is TGTGCCAGCACCCGCCAAGGCAGCTTCCCCTACGAGCAGTACTTC. Protein product: CASTRQGSFPYEQYF. This rearrangement joins TRBV5-8 to TRBJ2-7; no clear D gene. Deletions cut 6 bases from V and 2 bases from J, with 18 bases between. Germline CDR1 reads SGHTS; CDR2 reads YDEGEE. The CDR3 extends over 15 amino acids.